These 3 T cell receptor beta chains originate from one sample sequenced in a study of T cells expressing NK-cell markers. TCRdb reprocessed the 5' RACE reads, with one entry per CDR3 protein and no DNA. This specimen shows about 380,000 distinct CDR3 sequences; the ten leading clones hold 5.2%. Sequenced input: blood T cells: a sorted CD56 or NKG2C T cell subset, CD4+ or CD8+ T cells, or bulk PBMC T cells (not recorded which). Receptors originate from a man between 18 and 69 years old in good health.

The chain links TRBV2 to TRBJ2-7; TCRdb's D call of TRBD1 is untestable without DNA. CDR1 is SNHLY, CDR2 FYNNEI, per germline. The CDR3 has 14 amino acids. Here the CDR3 reads CASTEGGATYEQYF.

The genes are TRBV15 and TRBJ2-7; TCRdb outputs TRBD1, but without DNA this stays unchecked. The CDR3 spans 14 residues. CDR1 is LNHNV and CDR2 is YYDKDF in the germline V gene (reference sequence). The CDR3: CATSLNRGPYEQYF.

The gene calls are TRBV2 and TRBJ1-6; the TCRdb call, TRBD1, lacks DNA for checking. The CDR3 loop spans 13 amino acids. Looked up from germline, CDR1 is SNHLY and CDR2 is FYNNEI. The CDR3: CASSGTENSPLHF. The whole variable domain, filled in from reference TRBV2 and TRBJ1-6, reads EPEVTQTPSHQVTQMGQEVILRCVPISNHLYFYWYRQILGQKVEFLVSFYNNEISEKSEIFDDQFSVERPDGSNFTLKIRSTKLEDSAMYFCASSGTENSPLHFGNGTRLTVT.